This T cell receptor beta chain is from a study of T-cell reconstitution after alpha-beta-depleted transplantation in children. It was with unique molecular identifiers that the TCRbeta library was prepared. TCRdb analysed the PCR reads with MiXCR anew, one entry per CDR3 protein. Of around 410,000 distinct CDR3 sequences in the sample, around 9.9% are singletons; the top ten hold roughly 5.1%. J gave up 1 base and V 8 bases, and 12 bases lay outside the gene matches. Germline CDR1 reads SGHTA; CDR2 reads FQGNSA. The CDR3 sequence is 16 residues long. The source was PBMCs from the stem cell graft donor, collected from the stem cell graft. The genes are TRBV7-2 and TRBJ2-3; TRBD1 matches 7 bases. This TCR came from a human donor who donated a stem cell graft to a child with acute myeloid leukemia. As DNA, the CDR3 is TGTGCCAGCCACCGATCGGAAACAGGGGGCACAGATACGCAGTATTTT. This gives the protein CASHRSETGGTDTQYF.